Below, 13 T cell receptor beta chains from the same sample are listed, as sequenced in a study of CD8+ T cells in alopecia areata. Extraction of RNA preceded its reverse transcription into cDNA, which served as the sequencing template. Profiled with immunoSEQ multiplex PCR; TCRdb holds only in-frame clones, not every one. This sample carries around 100,000 clones, none of them present only once. Specimen: lesional skin. The source of these receptors is a C3H/HeJ mouse with alopecia areata. For the strain, the MHC haplotype given is H2-k.

This clone has only a few counts. The gene names here belong to mouse. The read gets to within 4 residues of the CDR3 end, and the germline J gene fills in the rest. The chain recombines TRBV13-3 with TRBJ1-1, with 7 bases that match TRBD1. There are 14 residues in the CDR3. After removal of 3 bases from V and 2 bases from J, the junction contained 4 bases not matched to a gene. Germline CDR1 NNHDY, CDR2 SYVADS. The DNA read from the CDR3 is TGTGCCAGCAGTGTGGGACAGAGTAACACA. This encodes CASSVGQSNT. The entire CDR3 protein is CASSVGQSNTEVFF.

This clone was seen more than once but under ten times. The gene names here belong to mouse. The observed sequence ends 4 residues before the CDR3 terminus, with the missing tail filled in from the germline J gene. V is TRBV13-3 and J is TRBJ2-4; TRBD2 matches 9 bases. The CDR3 has 15 residues. Germline loops: CDR1 NNHDY, CDR2 SYVADS. CDR3 protein: CASSDMGGRRNTLYF. The covered CDR3 bases are TGTGCCAGCAGTGATATGGGGGGGCGCAGAAAC.

The table lists this clone with many counts. Mouse germline and gene names are used. The read falls 4 residues short of the CDR3 end, and the missing part is taken from the germline J gene. V and J are TRBV1 and TRBJ2-7; D gene uncertain. The germline V and J ends were trimmed by 1 base and 3 bases, with 10 bases remaining between them. The germline V gene has CDR1 NSQYPW and CDR2 LRSPGD (reference sequence). The CDR3 is 14 amino acids. CDR3 in amino acids: CTCSAGTENYEQYF. The covered CDR3 bases are TGCACCTGCAGTGCAGGTACAGAAAACTAT.

The table lists this clone with a few counts. Genes and germline are mouse. The CDR3 extends 4 residues past the end of the read, so its final part is completed from the germline J gene. The V call is TRBV19, the J call TRBJ2-5; 10 nucleotides match TRBD2. The CDR3 extends over 16 amino acids. Unmatched junction bases numbered 8, after V lost 4 bases and J lost 3 bases. Germline V gene lookup returns CDR1 FNHDT and CDR2 SITEND (reference sequence). The CDR3 protein is CASSPDWGALQDTQYF. The sequenced part of the CDR3 DNA is TGTGCCAGCAGTCCTGACTGGGGGGCCCTTCAAGAC. The entire variable domain, with the rest obtained from reference TRBV19 and TRBJ2-5, is as follows: GGIITQTPKFLIGQEGQKLTLKCQQNFNHDTMYWYRQDSGKGLRLIYYSITENDLQKGDLSEGYDASREKKSSFSLTVTSAQKNEMAVFLCASSPDWGALQDTQYFGPGTRLLVL.

This clone was seen a handful of times. The germline and genes are mouse ones. The CDR3 end falls 4 residues outside the read, so it is completed with the germline J gene. This rearrangement joins TRBV17 to TRBJ2-2; 8 bases fit TRBD2. Germline values: CDR1 MNHDT, CDR2 YYDKIL. CDR3 length: 16 residues. The ends lost 0 bases at V and 2 bases at J; junction bases unmatched: 2. The CDR3 loop is CASSRDWGENTGQLYF. The part of the CDR3 DNA that was read is TGTGCTAGCAGTAGAGACTGGGGGGAGAACACCGGG.

This clone came up a few times. Germline and genes here are mouse. The read ends 4 residues early relative to the CDR3; the germline J gene fills the gap. Other DNA variants within this sample encode the same CDR3. This rearrangement joins TRBV13-3 to TRBJ2-1; weak D call: TRBD2 (7 bases). There are 13 residues in the CDR3. The germline V and J ends were trimmed by 5 bases and 6 bases, with 12 bases remaining between them. Germline CDR1 NNHDY, CDR2 SYVADS. CDR3 region: CASSPGGRAEQFF. CDR3 DNA (partial): TGTGCCAGCAGCCCCGGGGGGCGTGCT.

This clone was detected ten times or more. Here the gene names and germline are mouse. Read coverage stops 4 residues before the CDR3 terminus; the germline J gene supplies the remainder. The sample contains more than one DNA sequence encoding this CDR3. V is TRBV1 and J is TRBJ2-7, with 9 bases lining up with TRBD2. The germline CDR1 and CDR2 sequences are NSQYPW and LRSPGD (reference sequence). CDR3 length: 15 amino acids. V dropped 0 bases and J dropped 3; count of bases not matched to a gene: 3. CDR3 sequence: CTCSAEGWGGYEQYF. The CDR3 bases that were read are TGCACCTGCAGTGCAGAAGGCTGGGGGGGCTAT.

This clone was found many times. The gene symbols are mouse symbols. The read comes to an end 4 residues before the CDR3 does, leaving the germline J gene to fill in the end. The V gene is TRBV13-3, the J gene TRBJ1-2; possible D gene TRBD1, 6 bases. The CDR3 is made up of 14 amino acids. Trimming pared 3 bases from V and 1 base from J, leaving 10 bases between. Germline CDR1 and CDR2: NNHDY and SYVADS. The CDR3 bases that were read are TGTGCCAGCAGTGGGACAGCAAAAAACTCC. Translation gives CASSGTAKNS. The complete CDR3 protein is CASSGTAKNSDYTF.

Regarding this clone: The genes are named according to mouse. CDR3 sequence: CASSARQSSYEQYF. The sequenced CDR3 bases are TGTGCCAGCAGCGCTCGACAAAGCTCCTAT. The chain links TRBV13-3 to TRBJ2-7, with D hard to call. The sequenced fragment ends 4 residues before the CDR3 boundary, so the rest is inferred from the germline J gene. The CDR3 has 14 amino acids. The V gene's germline CDR1 is NNHDY and CDR2 SYVADS. The V end was cut by 5 bases, the J end by 0 bases, with 12 bases between.

A note on this clone: The gene symbols are mouse symbols. Read coverage stops 4 residues before the CDR3 terminus; the germline J gene supplies the remainder. The V and J genes are TRBV19 and TRBJ1-1; possibly TRBD1 for D (6 bases). This CDR3 has 13 amino acids. From germline, CDR1 is FNHDT and CDR2 SITEND (reference sequence). The sequenced CDR3 bases are TGTGCCAGCAGGCCCGGGACAAGGACA. This gives the protein CASRPGTRT. From start to end, the CDR3 is CASRPGTRTEVFF.

Details on this clone: The genes are named according to mouse. The CDR3 end lies 4 residues beyond the end of the read and is filled in from the germline J gene. The V gene is TRBV13-3, the J gene TRBJ2-1, with 12 bases that match TRBD2. V trimming: 3 bases; J trimming: 5 bases; junction bases outside the gene matches: 6. The CDR3 extends over 16 amino acids. Per the germline V gene, CDR1 is NNHDY and CDR2 is SYVADS. CDR3 bases read: TGTGCCAGCAGTGTGGGACTGGGGGGATCGGATGCT. Amino acids: CASSVGLGGSDA. The entire CDR3 sequence reads CASSVGLGGSDAEQFF.

In regard to this clone: Gene labels here are mouse ones. The read ends 4 residues early relative to the CDR3; the germline J gene fills the gap. V usage is TRBV13-3 and J usage is TRBJ2-3; 10 bases match TRBD2. The CDR3 is made up of 16 amino acids. Per germline, CDR1 NNHDY and CDR2 SYVADS. J was trimmed by 0 bases and V by 4 bases; bases with no gene match: 5. The chain's CDR3 is CASSFRTGGSAETLYF. The CDR3 DNA, read in part, is TGTGCCAGCAGTTTCCGGACTGGGGGCAGTGCAGAA.

The sample holds a few counts of this clone. Gene names are mouse gene names. CDR3 region: CASSRGALNSDYTF. The covered CDR3 bases are TGTGCCAGCAGTCGGGGGGCGCTGAACTCC. J is TRBJ1-2 and V is TRBV13-3, with D possibly TRBD1 on 6 matching bases. The CDR3 end falls 4 residues outside the read, so it is completed with the germline J gene. Germline loops: CDR1 NNHDY, CDR2 SYVADS. This CDR3 is built from 14 residues. Trimming stripped 4 bases from V and 2 bases from J, with 12 bases between.